This T cell receptor beta chain was retrieved from a study of OX40 agonist ivuxolimab in advanced cancers. Some clones are missing from TCRdb's copy, which holds only in-frame ones; the method was immunoSEQ multiplex PCR. The sample has about 40,000 clones, about 91% seen once. The CDR3 contains 15 residues. Germline values: CDR1 SGDLS, CDR2 YYNGEE. V shed 4 bases and J 3 bases; nucleotides not matched to a gene: 8. The chain has TRBV9 and TRBJ2-5, with TRBD1 identical over 8 bases. The sequencing used CD4+ or CD8+ T cells sorted from blood, collected in a trial of the OX40 agonist ivuxolimab. This clonotype was sampled from an adult with an advanced solid tumor such as melanoma, head and neck, liver or kidney cancer. The CDR3: CASSPRDRTKETQYF. In DNA form, the CDR3 reads TGTGCCAGCAGCCCGAGGGACAGGACAAAAGAGACCCAGTACTTC.